This entry lists 14 T cell receptor beta chains sequenced from one sample in a study of CD4+ T cells in melanoma. Data came from immunoSEQ multiplex PCR; TCRdb stores just in-frame clones and leaves some out. This sample yields more than 15,000 clones, of which 65% to 85% are seen a single time; 10% to 15% belongs to the top ten. Sample: cells from a culture (not recorded whether cultured in vitro). These receptors came from a human donor with melanoma.

The chain recombines TRBV19 with TRBJ1-2, with D possibly TRBD1 on 5 matching bases. This CDR3 contains 11 residues. V lost 9 bases and J lost 7, with 12 bases in between. Germline values: CDR1 LNHDA, CDR2 SQIVND (reference sequence). DNA for the CDR3: TGTGCCAGCGGTTGGGGGGTTGGCTACACCTTC. Its protein is CASGWGVGYTF.

The chain recombines TRBV11-2 with TRBJ1-2, with 8 bases that match TRBD1. Germline CDR1 and CDR2: SGHAT and FQNNGV. Trimming took 5 bases from V and 4 from J; bases not matched to a gene: 6. This CDR3 has 14 amino acids. CDR3 DNA sequence: TGTGCCAGCAGCACCCGGACAGGGACCTATGGCTACACCTTC. Translating gives CASSTRTGTYGYTF.

This chain joins TRBV18 and TRBJ1-1, with 8 bases matching TRBD1. Germline V gene lookup returns CDR1 KGHSH and CDR2 LQKENI. V shed 5 bases and J 4 bases; nucleotides not matched to a gene: 3. This CDR3 is built from 13 residues. The CDR3 loop reads CASSGTGGTEAFF. CDR3 in DNA: TGTGCCAGCTCAGGAACAGGGGGCACTGAAGCTTTCTTT.

This clone has only a few counts. The rearrangement links TRBV5-4 to TRBJ1-3; perhaps TRBD1 as D (6 bases). The CDR3 runs to 16 residues. CDR1 and CDR2 (germline): SGHNT, YYREEE (reference sequence). V was pared by 0 bases and J by 4 bases, with 14 bases between. The CDR3 nucleotides read TGTGCCAGCAGCTTGGCCGGGGGCTGGTCCGGAAACACCATATATTTT. Translating gives CASSLAGGWSGNTIYF.

The chain carries TRBV5-1 and TRBJ2-3; 15 bases map to TRBD2. This CDR3 is built from 17 residues. Losses at the gene ends were 0 bases for V and 3 bases for J; bases not matched to a gene: 2. Germline CDR1 and CDR2: SGHRS and YFSETQ. For the CDR3, the DNA is TGCGCCAGCAGCTTGGACGGGACTAGCGGGGGGACAGATACGCAGTATTTT. Protein product: CASSLDGTSGGTDTQYF.

The chain's CDR3 is CASSQESSSGGTTYF. The DNA for the CDR3 is TGCGCCAGCAGCCAAGAAAGTTCTAGCGGGGGGACCACGTACTTC. The rearrangement uses TRBV4-1 and TRBJ2-4; the match to TRBD2 covers 11 bases. The CDR3 has 15 amino acids. Germline CDR1 is MGHRA and CDR2 is YSYEKL. V shed 0 bases, J shed 15 bases, and the junction held 10 bases outside the gene matches.

The J gene is TRBJ2-3, the V gene TRBV4-2; either TRBD1 or TRBD2 may supply D (5 bases each). This CDR3 contains 14 residues. CDR1 is LGHNA and CDR2 is YNFKEQ in the germline V gene. Between the trimmed V and J ends, which lost 0 bases and 5 bases, there was a span of 9 bases. CDR3 bases: TGTGCCAGCAGCCAAGAGGTGGGGGAAGATACGCAGTATTTT. It encodes CASSQEVGEDTQYF.

This sequence joins TRBV6-1 and TRBJ2-7; D remains unclear. The CDR3 sequence is 13 residues long. Germline lookup yields CDR1 MNHNS and CDR2 SASEGT. V was pared by 3 bases and J by 6 bases, with 12 bases between. CDR3 bases: TGTGCCAGCAGTGAGGCACGCCCTGGCGAGCAGTACTTC. The encoded protein is CASSEARPGEQYF.

This sequence joins TRBV5-4 and TRBJ1-2; TRBD1 might be the D (6 bases). V was trimmed by 3 bases and J by 2 bases, leaving 17 bases between them. Germline CDR1 and CDR2: SGHNT and YYREEE (reference sequence). CDR3 length: 16 residues. The CDR3 loop is CASSSSRGRGNYGYTF. CDR3 bases: TGTGCCAGCAGCTCAAGTCGGGGGCGCGGGAACTATGGCTACACCTTC. The entire variable domain, with the rest obtained from reference TRBV5-4 and TRBJ1-2, is as follows: ETGVTQSPTHLIKTRGQQVTLRCSSQSGHNTVSWYQQALGQGPQFIFQYYREEENGRGNFPPRFSGLQFPNYSSELNVNALELDDSALYLCASSSSRGRGNYGYTFGSGTRLTVV.

This chain links TRBV2 with TRBJ2-4; D gene uncertain. Germline V gene lookup returns CDR1 SNHLY and CDR2 FYNNEI. The V end lost 6 bases, the J end lost 4 bases, and 10 bases lay between the germline ends. The CDR3 has 13 amino acids. The CDR3 sequence: CASRAQTKNIQYF. In DNA form, the CDR3 reads TGTGCCAGCAGGGCACAGACAAAAAACATTCAGTACTTC.

The rearrangement uses TRBV5-4 and TRBJ1-1; no firm D call. This CDR3 has 15 amino acids. Germline values: CDR1 SGHNT, CDR2 YYREEE (reference sequence). V dropped 0 bases and J dropped 2 bases, with 11 bases sitting between them. The CDR3 DNA is TGTGCCAGCAGCTTGGTATCCCACAGCAACACTGAAGCTTTCTTT. As protein: CASSLVSHSNTEAFF.

V and J are TRBV2 and TRBJ1-2; TRBD1 aligns across 10 bases. CDR1 and CDR2 (germline): SNHLY, FYNNEI. The CDR3 loop spans 13 amino acids. The V segment lost 5 bases and the J segment 8 bases; nucleotides outside the gene matches: 5. CDR3 sequence: CASSPGTGVGYTF. DNA for the CDR3: TGTGCCAGCAGTCCCGGGACAGGGGTAGGCTACACCTTC.

The chain carries TRBV13 and TRBJ2-3; 8 nucleotides line up with TRBD2. V shed 0 bases, J shed 0 bases, and the junction held 5 bases outside the gene matches. CDR1 PRHDT and CDR2 FYEKMQ come from the germline V gene (reference sequence). This CDR3 spans 17 amino acids. This chain's CDR3 is CASSLGLAGGSTDTQYF. For the CDR3, the DNA is TGTGCCAGCAGCTTAGGCCTTGCGGGGGGAAGCACAGATACGCAGTATTTT.

The J gene is TRBJ1-3, the V gene TRBV2; no clear D. Germline assignment: CDR1 SNHLY and CDR2 FYNNEI. This CDR3 is 14 amino acids long. V was pared by 2 bases and J by 4 bases, with 9 bases between. The CDR3 coding sequence is TGTGCCAGCAGTGAACTCACGTTCGGAAACACCATATATTTT. Amino acids: CASSELTFGNTIYF.